The 19 T cell receptor beta chains given below trace back to one sample, sequenced in a study of Graves' ophthalmopathy and Graves' hyperthyroidism. RNA transcripts yielded amplified TCR beta CDR3 regions. HTBI-primed RT-PCR formed the first round, and a multiplex PCR formed the second. Using its own MiXCR run on the multiplex PCR reads, TCRdb lists one record per CDR3 protein. The table shows over 500,000 distinct CDR3 sequences, with 22% occurring only once. What was sequenced was peripheral blood. These receptors originate from a young woman with stable Graves' hyperthyroidism. Some clones in this sample may be carry-over from other donors' samples.

Only one count was recorded for this clonotype. The J gene is TRBJ1-2, the V gene TRBV10-3; no clear D. With 0 bases removed from V and 6 bases from J, the gap between germline ends came to 11 bases. Germline CDR1 is ENHRY and CDR2 is SYGVKD. The CDR3 consists of 14 residues. In nucleotides, the CDR3 is TGTGCCATCAGTGAGTCGCCTGGGCCGAATGGCTACACCTTC. This translates into CAISESPGPNGYTF.

This clonotype was recorded at least ten times. The V gene is TRBV4-2, the J gene TRBJ2-7; a weak D match, TRBD2 (6 bases). The CDR3 covers 15 residues. Per the germline V gene, CDR1 is LGHNA and CDR2 is YNFKEQ. V was shortened by 0 bases and J by 6 bases, with 15 bases between the two germline ends. Here the CDR3 reads CASSQEAGPYGEQYF. CDR3 coding DNA: TGTGCCAGCAGCCAAGAGGCGGGACCATATGGCGAGCAGTACTTC.

This clonotype was counted once. The chain is built from TRBV12-3 or TRBV12-4 and TRBJ2-5, with TRBD1 identical over 9 bases. The CDR3 consists of 15 residues. V shed 7 bases, J shed 5 bases, and the junction held 11 bases outside the gene matches. CDR3 loop: CASNALQGARETQYF. DNA of the CDR3: TGTGCCAGCAACGCTTTACAGGGGGCTAGGGAGACCCAGTACTTC.

This clonotype was picked up many times. The J gene is TRBJ1-2, the V gene TRBV12-3 or TRBV12-4; 12 bases align to TRBD1. The CDR3 spans 17 residues. The junction had 16 bases not matched to a gene; V was cut back by 6 bases and J by 8 bases. The CDR3 nucleotides are TGTGCCAGCAGCCACGGACGCGGGGACAGGGGGCGAGGAGGCTACACCTTC. Translation gives CASSHGRGDRGRGGYTF.

This clonotype has ten or more counts. The genes are TRBV28 and TRBJ1-3; D gene uncertain. This CDR3 contains 14 residues. The ends were cut back, 1 base at V and 2 bases at J, with 6 bases in the middle. CDR1 is MDHEN and CDR2 is SYDVKM in the germline V gene. The CDR3 nucleotides read TGTGCCAGCAGTTTATCTATACCTGGAAACACCATATATTTT. Translated, it gives CASSLSIPGNTIYF. Based on the CDR3 plus reference TRBV28 and TRBJ1-3, the full variable domain is DVKVTQSSRYLVKRTGEKVFLECVQDMDHENMFWYRQDPGLGLRLIYFSYDVKMKEKGDIPEGYSVSREKKERFSLILESASTNQTSMYLCASSLSIPGNTIYFGEGSWLTVV.

The chain uses TRBV12-3 or TRBV12-4 and TRBJ2-7, with D maybe TRBD2 (6 bases). V gave up 2 bases and J gave up 2 bases, with 10 bases separating them. The CDR3 loop spans 14 amino acids. The CDR3 bases are TGTGCCAGCAGTTTATTCGGCGGGGCCTACGAGCAGTACTTC. Translating it yields CASSLFGGAYEQYF.

On this clonotype itself: Without the conserved terminal phenylalanine or tryptophan, this CDR3 likely stems from a read error. The CDR3 nucleotides read TGCAGTGCTAGGGTCGGGACTACCGGGGAGCTGTTTTAT. It codes for CSARVGTTGELFY. The chain joins TRBV20-1 to TRBJ2-2, with D perhaps matching TRBD2 (6 bases). This CDR3 is built from 13 residues. Deletions cut 3 bases from V and 5 bases from J, with 10 bases between. Germline V CDR1 and CDR2: DFQATT, SNEGSKA (reference sequence).

The rearrangement joins TRBV14 to TRBJ2-7; 10 bases align to TRBD1. After removal of 2 bases from V and 2 bases from J, the junction contained 9 bases not matched to a gene. This CDR3 has 17 amino acids. Germline V lookup: CDR1 SGHDN, CDR2 FVKESK. CDR3 bases: TGTGCCAGCAGCCAAAGGGACAGGGGAAGGGGTACCTACGAGCAGTACTTC. This sequence encodes CASSQRDRGRGTYEQYF.

In its sample, this clonotype was seen once. V is TRBV19 and J is TRBJ1-1; a weak D match, TRBD1 (5 bases). The V gene's germline CDR1 is LNHDA and CDR2 SQIVND (reference sequence). V was trimmed by 8 bases and J by 0 bases, leaving 13 bases between them. CDR3 length: 14 amino acids. The CDR3 sequence: CASGTGRMNTEAFF. CDR3 DNA: TGTGCCAGTGGTACAGGACGGATGAACACTGAAGCTTTCTTT.

This clonotype was observed at least ten times. DNA for the CDR3: TGTGCCAGCGTGGAGGCAGGCCTCTATGGCTACACCTTC. This encodes CASVEAGLYGYTF. The rearrangement links TRBV6-1 to TRBJ1-2; no definite D call. Germline CDR1 is MNHNS and CDR2 is SASEGT. Trimming shortened V by 8 bases and J by 4 bases, and 14 bases separated the two germline ends. The CDR3 is 13 residues long.

This chain joins TRBV11-1 and TRBJ1-1; no clear D. Germline V lookup: CDR1 SGHAT, CDR2 FQDESV (reference sequence). This CDR3 is 14 amino acids long. Between the trimmed V and J ends, which lost 5 bases and 1 base, there was a span of 11 bases. The CDR3 DNA follows: TGTGCCAGCAGCGTAGGAGAGGGGAACACTGAAGCTTTCTTT. As protein: CASSVGEGNTEAFF.

The chain combines TRBV6-1 with TRBJ1-1; D possibly corresponds to TRBD1 (5 bases). Trimming left V 5 bases short and J 5 bases short, with 18 bases between. Germline values: CDR1 MNHNS, CDR2 SASEGT. The length of the CDR3 is 15 residues. The CDR3 loop is CASSSTGQEGTEAFF. For the CDR3, the DNA is TGTGCCAGCAGTAGTACCGGGCAAGAGGGGACTGAAGCTTTCTTT.

This clonotype was seen repeatedly, ten times or more. V and J are TRBV7-3 and TRBJ2-7; 10 positions agree with TRBD1. CDR1 is SGHTA and CDR2 is FQGTGA in the germline V gene. This CDR3 has 15 amino acids. The trim removed 3 bases at V and 4 bases at J, leaving 6 bases unmatched. In DNA, the CDR3 is TGTGCCAGCAGCTTTTCCGGGACAGGGGAATACGAGCAGTACTTC. Amino acid sequence: CASSFSGTGEYEQYF.

The rearrangement joins TRBV24-1 to TRBJ2-5; either TRBD1 or TRBD2 may supply D (5 bases each). Germline assignment: CDR1 KGHDR and CDR2 SFDVKD. The CDR3 covers 18 residues. The ends were cut back, 4 bases at V and 1 base at J, with 21 bases in the middle. For the CDR3, the DNA is TGTGCCACCAGTGAAACGCCGGCCCGGGACCCCCTCCAAGAGACCCAGTACTTC. This translates into CATSETPARDPLQETQYF.

This clonotype was seen a handful of times. V usage is TRBV20-1 and J usage is TRBJ2-3, with D possibly matching TRBD2 (6 bases). Trimming cost V 5 bases and J 4 bases, with 16 bases left between them. CDR3 size: 14 residues. Germline V gives CDR1 DFQATT, CDR2 SNEGSKA (reference sequence). This chain's CDR3 is CSALRGFVSDTQYF. The CDR3 nucleotides are TGCAGTGCTCTTCGGGGGTTTGTTTCAGATACGCAGTATTTT.

This clonotype was counted ten times or more. The chain carries TRBV19 and TRBJ2-7; no reliable D call. Germline values: CDR1 LNHDA, CDR2 SQIVND (reference sequence). The CDR3 totals 15 residues. Trimming cost V 0 bases and J 1 base, with 10 bases left between them. The CDR3 nucleotides are TGTGCCAGTAGTATAGAACCGCTGTCTTCCTACGAGCAGTACTTC. It translates to CASSIEPLSSYEQYF.

This clonotype turned up a few times. The CDR3 coding sequence is TGTGCCAGCGGACAGATCTCCGGGGAGCTGTTTTTT. It is translated as CASGQISGELFF. This sequence joins TRBV19 and TRBJ2-2, with D maybe TRBD1 (6 bases). Germline loops: CDR1 LNHDA, CDR2 SQIVND (reference sequence). V gave up 9 bases and J gave up 6 bases, with 11 bases separating them. This CDR3 is 12 amino acids long. The entire variable domain, with the rest obtained from reference TRBV19 and TRBJ2-2, is as follows: DGGITQSPKYLFRKEGQNVTLSCEQNLNHDAMYWYRQDPGQGLRLIYYSQIVNDFQKGDIAEGYSVSREKKESFPLTVTSAQKNPTAFYLCASGQISGELFFGEGSRLTVL.

Of note for this clonotype: Possible read error: a much larger clone is one base away. The chain is built from TRBV10-3 and TRBJ1-5, with a tentative D call TRBD1 (5 bases). V gave up 10 bases and J gave up 3 bases, with 22 bases separating them. CDR1 is ENHRY, CDR2 SYGVKD, per germline. This CDR3 region has 16 residues. The CDR3 here is CATEKGTLPNNQPQHF. The CDR3 DNA reads as TGTGCCACCGAAAAAGGGACCCTCCCTAACAATCAGCCCCAGCATTTT.

The gene calls are TRBV7-3 and TRBJ2-5; a possible D gene is TRBD2 (5 bases). The V gene's germline CDR1 is SGHTA and CDR2 FQGTGA. The CDR3 extends over 15 amino acids. V was trimmed by 1 base and J by 6 bases, leaving 15 bases between them. CDR3 region: CASSLKGEGWQTQYF. The CDR3 bases are TGTGCCAGCAGCTTAAAGGGAGAAGGGTGGCAGACCCAGTACTTC.